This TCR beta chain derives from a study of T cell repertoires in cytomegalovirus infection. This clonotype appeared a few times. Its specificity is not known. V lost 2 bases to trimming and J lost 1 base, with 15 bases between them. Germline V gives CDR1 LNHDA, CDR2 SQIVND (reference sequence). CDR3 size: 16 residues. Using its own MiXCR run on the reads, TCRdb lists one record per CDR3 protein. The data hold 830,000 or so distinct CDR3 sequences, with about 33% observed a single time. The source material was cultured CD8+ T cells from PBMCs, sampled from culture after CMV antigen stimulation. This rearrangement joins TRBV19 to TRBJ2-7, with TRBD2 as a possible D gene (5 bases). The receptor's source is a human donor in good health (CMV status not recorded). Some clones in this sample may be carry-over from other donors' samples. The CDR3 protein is CASSIRARESSYEQYF. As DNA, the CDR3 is TGTGCCAGTAGTATACGAGCCCGGGAATCATCCTACGAGCAGTACTTC.